The 9 T cell receptor beta chains listed next were all sequenced from one sample in a study of T cell changes during pregnancy in multiple sclerosis (dated by TCRdb to the late 2010s). The library relied on the immunoSEQ multiplex PCR assay. TCRdb took over this immuneACCESS table, retaining in-frame rearrangements with V and J assigned. Such tables are incomplete; in checked studies, under half of the missing clones stem from an unresolved V gene, and the remainder is unexplained. In all, the sample holds 40,000 to 45,000 clones, and around 90% of those were seen once. Approximately 0.62% of the sample belongs to the ten largest clones. The sequences come from CD4+ T cells from peripheral blood mononuclear cells, collected in the first trimester of pregnancy. The receptor set was obtained from a female donor with multiple sclerosis, enrolled in a pregnancy study.

The DNA of the CDR3 is TGTGCCAGCAGCTCTTTCCACAGGGGTTTCAAACCCTCTTACGAGCAGTACTTC. Residues: CASSSFHRGFKPSYEQYF. The rearrangement links TRBV7-9 to TRBJ2-7, with 7 bases lining up with TRBD1. With V trimmed by 4 bases and J by 4 bases, 19 bases remained unmatched. CDR1 and CDR2 (germline): SEHNR, FQNEAQ (reference sequence). The CDR3 has 18 residues.

V is TRBV15 and J is TRBJ2-5, with TRBD2 matching 9 bases. Unmatched junction bases numbered 8, after V lost 5 bases and J lost 1 base. The CDR3 runs 16 residues. CDR1 and CDR2 from the germline V gene are LNHNV and YYDKDF (reference sequence). The CDR3 DNA is TGTGCCACCAGCCGGACTAGCGCCATTACCCAAGAGACCCAGTACTTC. It is translated as CATSRTSAITQETQYF.

The V gene is TRBV18, the J gene TRBJ2-5, with a weak D call TRBD2 (6 bases). Trimming took off 6 bases at V and 1 base at J, with 15 bases between the two ends. There are 15 residues in the CDR3. CDR1 and CDR2 from the germline V gene are KGHSH and LQKENI. The CDR3 DNA reads TGTGCCAGCTCGTCGGGAGTGGGGCTCCAAGAGACCCAGTACTTC. Amino acid sequence: CASSSGVGLQETQYF. The variable domain in full, with the rest retrieved from reference TRBV18 and TRBJ2-5, is NAGVMQNPRHLVRRRGQEARLRCSPMKGHSHVYWYRQLPEEGLKFMVYLQKENIIDESGMPKERFSAEFPKEGPSILRIQQVVRGDSAAYFCASSSGVGLQETQYFGPGTRLLVL.

The chain is built from TRBV19 and TRBJ2-5, with TRBD1 matching 7 bases. This CDR3 is built from 13 residues. From germline, CDR1 is LNHDA and CDR2 SQIVND (reference sequence). Trimming at V came to 6 bases and at J to 2 bases, leaving 3 bases not matched to a gene. CDR3 loop: CASRTGAQETQYF. As DNA, the CDR3 is TGTGCCAGTAGAACAGGGGCGCAAGAGACCCAGTACTTC.

The chain links TRBV2 to TRBJ1-1; D gene unclear. The ends were cut back, 6 bases at V and 3 bases at J, with 20 bases in the middle. This CDR3 is 16 amino acids long. Germline CDR1 SNHLY, CDR2 FYNNEI. CDR3 DNA: TGTGCCAGCAGAAGCGGAATTGGGTTAGGAGACACTGAAGCTTTCTTT. Protein sequence: CASRSGIGLGDTEAFF.

The chain is built from TRBV14 and TRBJ2-1; 11 nucleotides line up with TRBD2. Germline assignment: CDR1 SGHDN and CDR2 FVKESK. This CDR3 comprises 17 residues. V lost 4 bases, J lost 9 bases, and 14 bases stayed unmatched. Here the CDR3 reads CASSLLGLAGGYGEQFF. In DNA, the CDR3 is TGTGCCAGCAGCCTTCTGGGGCTAGCGGGAGGATATGGTGAGCAGTTCTTC. Complete variable domain (other parts from reference TRBV14 and TRBJ2-1): EAGVTQFPSHSVIEKGQTVTLRCDPISGHDNLYWYRRVMGKEIKFLLHFVKESKQDESGMPNNRFLAERTGGTYSTLKVQPAELEDSGVYFCASSLLGLAGGYGEQFFGPGTRLTVL.

The V call is TRBV10-3, the J call TRBJ2-7; D is uncertain. CDR1 and CDR2 (germline): ENHRY, SYGVKD. V was clipped by 8 bases and J by 1 base, with 15 bases between them. CDR3 length: 14 amino acids. Here the CDR3 DNA reads TGTGCCATCGGATCCCTCCAGAGGTCCTACGAGCAGTACTTC. Protein sequence: CAIGSLQRSYEQYF.

The genes are TRBV28 and TRBJ1-2, with D unresolved. V lost 6 bases and J lost 5, with 22 bases in between. The V gene's germline CDR1 is MDHEN and CDR2 SYDVKM. There are 16 residues in the CDR3. The chain's CDR3 is CASRSPSARRFYGYTF. CDR3 DNA sequence: TGTGCCAGCAGATCTCCCAGCGCTCGTCGGTTTTATGGCTACACCTTC.

The chain has TRBV5-1 and TRBJ2-1; possibly TRBD2 for D (5 bases). CDR3 size: 16 residues. CDR1 and CDR2 (germline): SGHRS, YFSETQ. Trimming took off 0 bases at V and 6 bases at J, with 16 bases between the two ends. The CDR3 protein is CASSLDPGNLLNEQFF. CDR3 nucleotide sequence: TGCGCCAGCAGCTTGGACCCGGGAAATCTTCTCAATGAGCAGTTCTTC. Using reference TRBV5-1 and TRBJ2-1 for the parts outside the CDR3, the full variable domain is KAGVTQTPRYLIKTRGQQVTLSCSPISGHRSVSWYQQTPGQGLQFLFEYFSETQRNKGNFPGRFSGRQFSNSRSEMNVSTLELGDSALYLCASSLDPGNLLNEQFFGPGTRLTVL.